This T cell receptor (beta chain) was captured in a study of cytomegalovirus exposure and HLA in healthy donors. General study results and limits: Sequencing depth roughly uniform across donors was assumed in presence/absence analyses. Later analysis placed DRB1 highest and HLA-C lowest in TCR association rates, which differed by HLA locus. Investigators reported under 200 TCR beta chains as tied to cytomegalovirus.

In regard to this clone: What it binds is unknown.

Unrecorded immune exposure was likely among donors, who were nominally healthy when sampled. A multiplex PCR was run with 60 Vbeta primers and 13 Jbeta primers. Sequencing used immunoSEQ multiplex PCR; TCRdb keeps in-frame clones, though not all of them. The sample contains around 110,000 clones, about three quarters of which appear only once. The CDR3 runs to 16 residues. Germline-derived CDR1 and CDR2 are SGHTA and FQGTGA. V lost 1 base to trimming and J lost 8 bases; unmatched junction nucleotides: 12. The sample was PBMCs. The source of this sequence is a boy younger than 18 in good health and CMV-seronegative. The V gene is TRBV7-3, the J gene TRBJ1-2; 8 nucleotides match TRBD1. The CDR3 sequence is CASSLRTGTLKVGYTF. The CDR3 region has the DNA TGTGCCAGCAGCTTAAGGACAGGGACTTTGAAGGTCGGCTACACCTTC.